This T cell receptor (beta chain) comes out of a study of cytotoxic CD8 clonotypes in ibrutinib-treated CLL (dated by TCRdb to the early 2020s). At the level of the whole study: The cohort included some 14 treatment-naive and roughly ten relapsed/refractory patients; around 17 were IGHV unmutated. Responses were partial in some 24 patients and complete in 2; after median approximately 5.5 years follow-up, around 15 stayed in remission and roughly twelve progressed. Samples at response were collected after a median of approximately twelve months of treatment, with a range of roughly 6 to 40 months. Samples averaged approximately 260,000 productive templates and some 96,000 productive rearrangements. Longitudinal samples were available for about 30% of the 86 trial participants. Cryopreserved peripheral blood mononuclear cells were obtained before treatment, at response, and at either sustained remission or disease progression. Every sample from remission and from progressive disease was obtained while the patients were still on ibrutinib. The investigation overall reported the following: An increase in clonality was observed at ibrutinib response, with clonality remaining stable during sustained remission and falling back toward baseline at progression. Public clonotypes were rare and either shrank or stayed stable during treatment, and the rise in clonality at ibrutinib response reflected expansion of private clonotypes. At baseline, clonality was higher than in age-matched healthy donors and showed a strong correlation with circulating CD8+ T-cell counts. Sampling times were not matched between patients in sustained remission and patients whose disease was progressing, and lymph node repertoires were not examined.

The sample's time point label, decoded: about eleven months on ibrutinib. For TCR beta library preparation, about 2.1 micrograms of genomic DNA were extracted from the cryopreserved PBMCs. Longitudinal blood samples from CLL patients on ibrutinib monotherapy underwent high-throughput TCR beta sequencing. Patients were enrolled in a phase 2 open-label single-center ibrutinib monotherapy trial. On a MiSeq, deep resolution sequencing aimed for a depth between 1 in 1 million and 1 in 200,000 T cells, with each clonotype covered approximately 10x on average. The immunoSEQ hsTCRB Kit was used to generate the TCR beta libraries. As for the original processing: ImmunoSEQ Data Assistant and ImmunoSEQ Analyzer were used for data analysis, and V, D and J genes were assigned according to IMGT definitions. Clonality, which ranges from 0 to 1, was calculated as one minus the normalized Shannon entropy of productive rearrangement frequencies. Only overrepresented clonotypes making up at least 0.05% of the repertoire of each patient were included in the public clonotype analysis. Around 14 repertoires from age-matched healthy donors, obtained from immuneACCESS, served as clonality controls. TCRdb holds this immuneACCESS table with in-frame rearrangements only. Some clones are missing; in checked studies, unresolved V genes explain under half, and the rest has no known cause. The D gene and trimming were derived from the DNA, and the V and J assignments and clone size from that table. In this sample the table shows about 24,000 clones, 55% to 85% of which occur a single time. Of the sample, roughly half falls within the top ten clones.

A word on this clone: The antigen it binds to is not known. No base qualities exist here, and no much larger clone lies one base off it.

The CDR3 holds 12 amino acids from the cysteine to the phenylalanine. Left in the record is the CDR3 DNA by itself, 36 bases read in frame from the first base. From a lookup of the germline V gene, CDR1 and CDR2 are SNHLY and FYNNEI. V was cut back by 6 bases and J by 10 bases, leaving a gap of 15 bases between them. Sequencing was performed on PBMCs, taken after 12 months of ibrutinib treatment. Recombination joined TRBV2 with TRBJ1-1; possibly the D gene is TRBD1, per 6 matching bases. This receptor was identified in a human donor with chronic lymphocytic leukemia. The DNA reads as follows: TGTGCCAGCAGAGGCAGGGGTCCTGGAGCTTTCTTT. This is translated as CASRGRGPGAFF.